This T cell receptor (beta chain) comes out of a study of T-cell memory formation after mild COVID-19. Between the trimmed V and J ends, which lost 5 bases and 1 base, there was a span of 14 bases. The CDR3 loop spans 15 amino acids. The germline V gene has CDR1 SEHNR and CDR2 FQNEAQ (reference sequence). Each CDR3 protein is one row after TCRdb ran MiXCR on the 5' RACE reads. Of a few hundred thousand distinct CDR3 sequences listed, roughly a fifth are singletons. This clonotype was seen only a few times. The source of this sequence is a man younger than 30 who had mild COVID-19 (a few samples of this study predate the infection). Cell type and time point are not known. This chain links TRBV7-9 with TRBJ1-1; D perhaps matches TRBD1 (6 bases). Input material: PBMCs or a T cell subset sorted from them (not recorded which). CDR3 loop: CASSPQGYKNTEAFF. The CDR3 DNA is TGTGCCAGCAGCCCACAGGGATATAAGAACACTGAAGCTTTCTTT.